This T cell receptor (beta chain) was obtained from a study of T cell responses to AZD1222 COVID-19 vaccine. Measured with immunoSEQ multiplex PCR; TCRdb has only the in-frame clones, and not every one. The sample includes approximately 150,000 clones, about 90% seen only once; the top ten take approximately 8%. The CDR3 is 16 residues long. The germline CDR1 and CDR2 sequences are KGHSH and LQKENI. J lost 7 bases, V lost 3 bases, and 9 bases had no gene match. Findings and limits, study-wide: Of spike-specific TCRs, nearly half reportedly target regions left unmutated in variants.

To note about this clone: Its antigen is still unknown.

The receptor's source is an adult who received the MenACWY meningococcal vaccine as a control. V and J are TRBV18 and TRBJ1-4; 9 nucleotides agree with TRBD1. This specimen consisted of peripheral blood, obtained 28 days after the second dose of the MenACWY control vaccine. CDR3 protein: CASSPGQGEFSEKLFF. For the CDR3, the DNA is TGTGCCAGCTCACCGGGACAGGGAGAGTTTAGTGAAAAACTGTTTTTT. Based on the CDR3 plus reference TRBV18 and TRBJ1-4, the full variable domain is NAGVMQNPRHLVRRRGQEARLRCSPMKGHSHVYWYRQLPEEGLKFMVYLQKENIIDESGMPKERFSAEFPKEGPSILRIQQVVRGDSAAYFCASSPGQGEFSEKLFFGSGTQLSVL.